This TCR beta chain was sequenced during a study of tumor-infiltrating lymphocytes in primary liver carcinoma. Study in general: Samples returned roughly 3.5 to 8 million productive TCRbeta reads, a yield that was similar across tissue types.

The researchers obtained blood RNA from unsorted whole blood and also extracted germline DNA. Before any surgery took place, approximately 4 milliliters of peripheral blood were collected. On this clonotype: Its antigen is as yet unknown. This sequence may be a read error, since a much larger clone differs from it by one base.

Germline V gives CDR1 SGHKS, CDR2 YYEKEE (reference sequence). The V end was cut by 3 bases, the J end by 11 bases, with 17 bases between. The CDR3 extends over 13 amino acids. Findings and limits, study-wide: No comparison of CD4+ and CD8+ repertoires was made, since the samples were bulk unsorted. Between tumor regions, pairs overlapped more than tumor-adjacent and tumor-blood pairs did.

Using a constant-region primer together with ProtoScript II reverse transcriptase, TCR beta cDNA was made from 500 ng of total RNA. Nested multiplex PCR, run for three rounds with slightly modified ARM-PCR, yielded TCR beta libraries. TRBV1-TRBV30 forward primers paired with a C-beta reverse primer drove the first two PCR rounds, about 9 cycles each. TCRdb passed the multiplex PCR reads through MiXCR, listing each CDR3 protein once. Counted here are 300,000 to 400,000 distinct CDR3 sequences, about 65% occurring once; the ten biggest clones make up about 6.5%. Sequencing was performed on peripheral blood. The source of this sequence is a man aged 35-49 years with primary liver carcinoma and hepatitis B virus infection. The V and J genes are TRBV5-5 and TRBJ1-1; D remains ambiguous. The CDR3 region is CASSWVQHAYAFF. CDR3 bases: TGTGCCAGCAGCTGGGTACAGCATGCATATGCTTTCTTT.